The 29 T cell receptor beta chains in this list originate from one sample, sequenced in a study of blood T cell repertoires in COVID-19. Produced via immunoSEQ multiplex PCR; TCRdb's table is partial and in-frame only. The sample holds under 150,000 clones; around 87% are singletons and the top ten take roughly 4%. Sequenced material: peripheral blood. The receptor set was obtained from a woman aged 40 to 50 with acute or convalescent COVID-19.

CDR3 sequence reads: CASSERRGEAFF. In DNA, the CDR3 is TGTGCCAGCAGTGAAAGGAGGGGTGAAGCTTTCTTT. This sequence joins TRBV6-1 and TRBJ1-1, with D possibly matching TRBD1 (5 bases). The CDR3 contains 12 residues. Looked up from germline, CDR1 is MNHNS and CDR2 is SASEGT. V shed 2 bases and J shed 7 bases, with 8 bases lying between them.

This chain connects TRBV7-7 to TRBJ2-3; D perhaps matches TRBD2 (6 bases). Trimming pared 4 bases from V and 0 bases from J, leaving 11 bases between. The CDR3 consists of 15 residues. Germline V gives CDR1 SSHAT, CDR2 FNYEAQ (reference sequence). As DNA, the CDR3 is TGTGCCAGCAGCTCTCTCGGGGGTAGCACAGATACGCAGTATTTT. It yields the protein CASSSLGGSTDTQYF.

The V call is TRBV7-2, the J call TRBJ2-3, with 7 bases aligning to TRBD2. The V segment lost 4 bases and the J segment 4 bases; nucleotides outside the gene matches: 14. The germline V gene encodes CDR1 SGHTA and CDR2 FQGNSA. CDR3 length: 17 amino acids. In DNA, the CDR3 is TGTGCCAGCAGCTCCCAGGGTGGAAGCGGGGCCTCAGATACGCAGTATTTT. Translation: CASSSQGGSGASDTQYF.

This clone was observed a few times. The CDR3 region is CASSPRAGGIYEQYF. In DNA, the CDR3 is TGTGCCAGCAGCCCACGAGCGGGAGGAATCTACGAGCAGTACTTC. This rearrangement joins TRBV7-3 to TRBJ2-7; 9 nucleotides line up with TRBD2. This CDR3 spans 15 amino acids. The V and J ends lost 5 bases and 3 bases, in that order; junction bases with no gene match: 8. Germline-derived CDR1 and CDR2 are SGHTA and FQGTGA. The whole variable domain, filled in from reference TRBV7-3 and TRBJ2-7, reads GAGVSQTPSNKVTEKGKYVELRCDPISGHTALYWYRQSLGQGPEFLIYFQGTGAADDSGLPNDRFFAVRPEGSVSTLKIQRTERGDSAVYLCASSPRAGGIYEQYFGPGTRLTVT.

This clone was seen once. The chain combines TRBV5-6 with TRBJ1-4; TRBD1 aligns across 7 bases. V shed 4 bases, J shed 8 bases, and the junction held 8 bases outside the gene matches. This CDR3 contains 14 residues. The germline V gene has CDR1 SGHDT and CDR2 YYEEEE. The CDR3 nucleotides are TGTGCCAGCAGCGGGGGACAGACGGGGGAAAAACTGTTTTTT. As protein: CASSGGQTGEKLFF.

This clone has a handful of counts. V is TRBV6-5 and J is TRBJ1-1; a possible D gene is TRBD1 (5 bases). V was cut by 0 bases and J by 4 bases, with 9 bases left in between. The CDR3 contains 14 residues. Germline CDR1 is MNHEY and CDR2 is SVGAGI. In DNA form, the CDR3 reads TGTGCCAGCAGTTACTCGTTGCAGGGCACTGAAGCTTTCTTT. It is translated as CASSYSLQGTEAFF.

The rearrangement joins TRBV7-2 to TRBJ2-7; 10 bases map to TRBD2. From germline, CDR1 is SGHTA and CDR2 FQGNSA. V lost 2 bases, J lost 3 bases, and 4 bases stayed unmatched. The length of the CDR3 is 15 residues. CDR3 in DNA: TGTGCCAGCAGCTTACAAGCGGGAGGGGTCTACGAGCAGTACTTC. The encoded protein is CASSLQAGGVYEQYF.

The CDR3 DNA sequence: TGTGCCAGCAGCGCCGGACTAGCGGGGGGGCAGGAGACCCAGTACTTC. As protein: CASSAGLAGGQETQYF. V usage is TRBV9 and J usage is TRBJ2-5, with 15 bases fitting TRBD2. The CDR3 is 16 residues long. The V gene end was trimmed by 3 bases and the J gene end by 5 bases; junction bases not matched to a gene: 5. Per the germline V gene, CDR1 is SGDLS and CDR2 is YYNGEE.

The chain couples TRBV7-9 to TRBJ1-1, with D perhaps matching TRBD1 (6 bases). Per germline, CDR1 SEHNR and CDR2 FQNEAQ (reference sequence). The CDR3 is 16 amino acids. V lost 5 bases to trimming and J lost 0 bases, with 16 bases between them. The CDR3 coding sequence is TGTGCCAGCAGCACCAACCACAGGGTCATGAACACTGAAGCTTTCTTT. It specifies CASSTNHRVMNTEAFF.

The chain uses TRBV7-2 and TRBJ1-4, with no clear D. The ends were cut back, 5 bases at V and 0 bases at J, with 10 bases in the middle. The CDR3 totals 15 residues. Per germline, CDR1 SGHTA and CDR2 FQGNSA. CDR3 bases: TGTGCCAGCAGCAGATCCGGGACAACTAATGAAAAACTGTTTTTT. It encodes CASSRSGTTNEKLFF.

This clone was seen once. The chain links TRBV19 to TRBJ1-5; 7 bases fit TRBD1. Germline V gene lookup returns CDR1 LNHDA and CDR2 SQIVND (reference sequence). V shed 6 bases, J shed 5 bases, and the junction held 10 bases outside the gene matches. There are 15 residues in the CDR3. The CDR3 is CASRTTGNTDQPQHF. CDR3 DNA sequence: TGTGCCAGTAGGACGACAGGGAACACTGATCAGCCCCAGCATTTT. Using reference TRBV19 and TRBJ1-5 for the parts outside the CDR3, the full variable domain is DGGITQSPKYLFRKEGQNVTLSCEQNLNHDAMYWYRQDPGQGLRLIYYSQIVNDFQKGDIAEGYSVSREKKESFPLTVTSAQKNPTAFYLCASRTTGNTDQPQHFGDGTRLSIL.

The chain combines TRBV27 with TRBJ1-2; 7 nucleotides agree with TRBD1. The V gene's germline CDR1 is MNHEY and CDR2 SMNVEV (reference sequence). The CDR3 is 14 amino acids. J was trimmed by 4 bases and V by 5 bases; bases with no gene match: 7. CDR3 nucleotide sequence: TGTGCCAGCAGTAGGGACAGCCCATTCTATGGCTACACCTTC. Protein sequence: CASSRDSPFYGYTF.

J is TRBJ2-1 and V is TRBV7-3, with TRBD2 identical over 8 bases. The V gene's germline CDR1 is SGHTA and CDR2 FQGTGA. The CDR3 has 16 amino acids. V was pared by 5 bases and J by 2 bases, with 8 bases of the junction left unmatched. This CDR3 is CASSRLTSGAYNEQFF. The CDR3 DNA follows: TGTGCCAGCAGCCGTCTAACTAGCGGAGCCTACAATGAGCAGTTCTTC. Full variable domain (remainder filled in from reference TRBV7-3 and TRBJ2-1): GAGVSQTPSNKVTEKGKYVELRCDPISGHTALYWYRQSLGQGPEFLIYFQGTGAADDSGLPNDRFFAVRPEGSVSTLKIQRTERGDSAVYLCASSRLTSGAYNEQFFGPGTRLTVL.

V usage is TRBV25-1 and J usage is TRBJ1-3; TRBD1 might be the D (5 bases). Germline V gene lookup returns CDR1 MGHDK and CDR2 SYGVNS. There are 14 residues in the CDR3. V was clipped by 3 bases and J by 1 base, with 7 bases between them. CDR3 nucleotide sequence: TGTGCCAGCAGTGACGGGACTTCTGGAAACACCATATATTTT. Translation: CASSDGTSGNTIYF.

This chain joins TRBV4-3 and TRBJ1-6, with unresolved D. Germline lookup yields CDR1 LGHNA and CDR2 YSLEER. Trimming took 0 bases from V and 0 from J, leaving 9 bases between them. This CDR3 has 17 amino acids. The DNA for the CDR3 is TGCGCCAGCAGCCAAGATCGTCGGAGCTCCTATAATTCACCCCTCCACTTT. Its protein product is CASSQDRRSSYNSPLHF.

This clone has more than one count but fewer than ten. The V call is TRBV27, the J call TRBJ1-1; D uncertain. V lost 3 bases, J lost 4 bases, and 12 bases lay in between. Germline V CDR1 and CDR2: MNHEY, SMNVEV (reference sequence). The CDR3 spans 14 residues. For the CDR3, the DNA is TGTGCCAGCAGTTTGAGACCGGGAGGCACTGAAGCTTTCTTT. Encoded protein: CASSLRPGGTEAFF.

DNA for the CDR3: TGTGCCAGCAGCCCCCCGGGACAGGGGGGGATCAATGAGCAGTTCTTC. Its protein is CASSPPGQGGINEQFF. The rearrangement joins TRBV3-1 (or the pseudogene TRBV3-2) to TRBJ2-1, with 11 bases fitting TRBD1. V lost 4 bases, J lost 6 bases, and 8 bases stayed unmatched. Per the germline V gene, CDR1 is LGHDT and CDR2 is YNNKEL (reference sequence). The CDR3 is 16 residues long.

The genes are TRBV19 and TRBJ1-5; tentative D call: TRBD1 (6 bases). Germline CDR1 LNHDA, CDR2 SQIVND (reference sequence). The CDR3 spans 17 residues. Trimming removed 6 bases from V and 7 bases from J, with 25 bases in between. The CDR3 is CASSPPEETGYRQPQHF. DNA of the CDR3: TGTGCCAGTAGCCCTCCTGAAGAGACAGGCTACAGACAGCCCCAGCATTTT. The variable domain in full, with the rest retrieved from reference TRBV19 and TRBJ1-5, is DGGITQSPKYLFRKEGQNVTLSCEQNLNHDAMYWYRQDPGQGLRLIYYSQIVNDFQKGDIAEGYSVSREKKESFPLTVTSAQKNPTAFYLCASSPPEETGYRQPQHFGDGTRLSIL.

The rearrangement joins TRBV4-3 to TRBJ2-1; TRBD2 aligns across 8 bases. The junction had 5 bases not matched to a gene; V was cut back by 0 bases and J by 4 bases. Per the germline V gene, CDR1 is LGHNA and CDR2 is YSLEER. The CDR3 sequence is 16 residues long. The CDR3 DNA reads TGCGCCAGCAGCCAAGATCTAGCGGGCTCGTACAATGAGCAGTTCTTC. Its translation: CASSQDLAGSYNEQFF.

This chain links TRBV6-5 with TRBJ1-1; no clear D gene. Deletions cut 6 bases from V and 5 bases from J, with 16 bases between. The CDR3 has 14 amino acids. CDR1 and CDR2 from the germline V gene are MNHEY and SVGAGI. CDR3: CASSRTGRRTEAFF. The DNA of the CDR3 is TGTGCCAGCAGCCGTACCGGGAGAAGGACTGAAGCTTTCTTT.

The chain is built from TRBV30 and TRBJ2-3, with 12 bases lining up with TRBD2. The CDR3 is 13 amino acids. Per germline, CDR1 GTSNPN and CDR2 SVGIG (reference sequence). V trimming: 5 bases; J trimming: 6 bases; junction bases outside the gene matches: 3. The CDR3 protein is CAWGLAGRDTQYF. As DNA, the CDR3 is TGTGCCTGGGGACTAGCGGGAAGGGATACGCAGTATTTT.

This chain's CDR3 is CASSFGQGQDTQYF. The CDR3 coding sequence is TGTGCCAGCAGCTTCGGACAGGGACAAGATACGCAGTATTTT. V usage is TRBV5-4 and J usage is TRBJ2-3; the match to TRBD1 covers 8 bases. V was pared by 2 bases and J by 5 bases, with 4 bases of the junction left unmatched. The CDR3 covers 14 residues. Germline V gene lookup returns CDR1 SGHNT and CDR2 YYREEE (reference sequence).

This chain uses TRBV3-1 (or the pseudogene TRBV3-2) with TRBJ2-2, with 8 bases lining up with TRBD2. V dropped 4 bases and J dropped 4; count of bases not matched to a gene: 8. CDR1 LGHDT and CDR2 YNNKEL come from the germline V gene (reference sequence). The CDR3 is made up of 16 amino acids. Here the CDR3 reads CASSPKGLGATGELFF. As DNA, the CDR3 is TGTGCCAGCAGCCCGAAGGGACTAGGAGCCACCGGGGAGCTGTTTTTT.

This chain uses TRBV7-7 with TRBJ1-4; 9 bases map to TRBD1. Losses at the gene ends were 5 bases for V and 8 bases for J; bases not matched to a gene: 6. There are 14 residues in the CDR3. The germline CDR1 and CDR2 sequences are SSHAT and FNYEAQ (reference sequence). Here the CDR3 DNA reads TGTGCCAGCAGCCCGGGACAGGGTGTCGAAAAACTGTTTTTT. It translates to CASSPGQGVEKLFF.

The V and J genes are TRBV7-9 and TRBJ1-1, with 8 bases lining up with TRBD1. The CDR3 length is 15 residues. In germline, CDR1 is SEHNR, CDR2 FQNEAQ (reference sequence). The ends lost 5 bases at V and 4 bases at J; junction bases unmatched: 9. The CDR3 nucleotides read TGTGCCAGCAGCCCTCTCAGGGGGCAGGGCACTGAAGCTTTCTTT. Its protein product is CASSPLRGQGTEAFF.

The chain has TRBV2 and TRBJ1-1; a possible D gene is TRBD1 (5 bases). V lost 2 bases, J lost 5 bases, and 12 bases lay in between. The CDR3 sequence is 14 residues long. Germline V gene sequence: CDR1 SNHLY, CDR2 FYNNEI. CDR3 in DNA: TGTGCCAGCAGTGAAAAGTCAGGGTGGACTGAAGCTTTCTTT. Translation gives CASSEKSGWTEAFF.

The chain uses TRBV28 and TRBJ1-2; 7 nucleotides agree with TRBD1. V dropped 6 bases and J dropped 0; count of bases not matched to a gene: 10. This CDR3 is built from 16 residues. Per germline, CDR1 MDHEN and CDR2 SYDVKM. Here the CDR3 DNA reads TGTGCCAGCAGAATAGGACAGGTGATATCTAACTATGGCTACACCTTC. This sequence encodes CASRIGQVISNYGYTF.

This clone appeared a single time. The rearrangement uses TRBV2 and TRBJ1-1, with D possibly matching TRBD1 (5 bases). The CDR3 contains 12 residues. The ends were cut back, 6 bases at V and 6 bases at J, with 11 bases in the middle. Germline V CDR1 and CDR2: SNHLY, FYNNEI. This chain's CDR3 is CASSYRTSEAFF. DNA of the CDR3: TGTGCCAGCAGCTACAGGACCTCTGAAGCTTTCTTT.

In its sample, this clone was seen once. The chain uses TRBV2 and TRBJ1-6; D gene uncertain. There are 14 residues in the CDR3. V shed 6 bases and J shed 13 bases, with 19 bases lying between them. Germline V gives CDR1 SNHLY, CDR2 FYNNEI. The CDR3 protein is CASSDLKGRVPLHF. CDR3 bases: TGTGCCAGCAGCGACCTAAAAGGGAGGGTGCCCCTCCACTTT.